This TCR beta chain came from a study of cytomegalovirus exposure and HLA in healthy donors (dated by TCRdb to about 2017). Describing the broader study: According to an earlier analysis of a few hundred of the donors, 150 million to 200 million T cells yielded 90 million to 140 million unique TCR beta sequences and around 300 Gb of sequence data. About 280 gigabases of sequencing data and 70 million to 100 million unique TCR sequences made up an early release that covered approximately 620 HLA-typed donors. The genetic ancestry cluster associated with self-reported Caucasian donors included 81% of the roughly 400 genotyped donors. The study was designed to test whether signatures of past pathogen exposure could be identified by cataloging public T cell receptors. Using immunosequencing, the study profiled T cell repertoires from about 610 subjects and related those repertoires to cytomegalovirus serostatus. A separate validation cohort of 100 to 150 different subjects was used in addition to the 666-subject first cohort. High-throughput TCR immunosequencing, statistical association of individual TCRs with disease status, and machine learning were combined to predict cytomegalovirus infection status. In a later analysis, previously published TCR beta repertoires from fewer than 750 donors were re-analyzed and high-resolution HLA genotyping was added so that TCR occurrence patterns could be studied. Rather than drawing on any new phenotypic data, the later analysis identified candidate immune exposures from TCR beta sequences and the way those sequences occurred across donors. An earlier analysis of 450 to 750 of the donors used high-throughput TCR beta sequencing to judge whether each TCR beta V gene segment behaved as functional or pseudogenic. Donor age, sex, ethnicity and CMV serostatus were compiled alongside the repertoire data. A later genetic analysis took genome-wide SNP genotypes for about 55% of the roughly 670 donors and used that subset as a discovery cohort. All discovery cohort repertoires had been generated using a single sequencing platform. Both class I and class II loci were covered by HLA typing, at four-digit resolution. Typing coverage differed by locus: A, B, C, DRB1 and DQB1 were typed in roughly 620-630 donors, DQA1 in approximately 520, DPA1 in nearly 610, and DPB1 in approximately 450. Roughly 5 DR-DQ haplotypes were handled as single units for association and clustering because linkage in the cohort was strong. Across about 370 genotyped donors of the cohort, an average of roughly 250,000 unique TCR beta nucleotide sequences per donor were sequenced, and 15% to 20% of those sequences were non-productive.

As regards this clone: It has no known antigen specificity. No much larger clone is present one base from it, and per-base qualities are unavailable.

Overall study outcomes, separate from this receptor: Linkage disequilibrium might explain the correlated functional status among segregating V segments, but an unknown experimental factor could not be excluded. In both the original and validation cohorts, the classifier was reported to diagnose cytomegalovirus status with high specificity and sensitivity. While some public TCRs were present in many individuals, most TCR sequences turned up only very rarely across donors. CMV serostatus was the only immune exposure information available for the cohort. A later analysis found that TCR association rates varied across HLA loci, with DRB1 alleles showing the most associated TCRs and HLA-C alleles the fewest. The study gave a list of 150 to 200 TCR beta chains associated with cytomegalovirus. A later analysis found that HLA-associated TCR beta chains were more clonally expanded and had lower generation probabilities than equally common non-associated chains. When HLA alleles, especially DR and DQ, strongly co-occurred, TCR associations were difficult to assign to individual alleles. An earlier analysis of several hundred of the donors showed that most TCR beta V segments appeared in productive rearrangements either about 90% or about 30% of the time, which broadly matched IMGT annotations. A further reported finding was that TCR beta sequences accurately predicted the HLA-A and HLA-B alleles for most subjects in the first cohort. At a false discovery rate of 0.05, a later analysis linked some 17,000 TCR beta sequences to specific HLA alleles. A later analysis reported that several top co-occurrence clusters appeared linked to parvovirus B19, influenza, CMV and Epstein-Barr virus. In vitro tests confirmed that three of the cytomegalovirus-associated TCR beta chains recognize cytomegalovirus antigens. A cluster of highly shared sequence variants was judged likely to represent a technical artifact of the sequencing pipeline. Sequencing depth was assumed to be roughly uniform across donors in the presence/absence analyses, though that assumption may not hold. An association between a missense DCLRE1C variant and V-gene and J-gene trimming of TCR beta chains was found in a later genetic analysis and replicated in an independent cohort. In a later analysis, most CMV-associated TCR beta chains were found to appear HLA-restricted, with HLA associations seemingly driven largely by CMV exposure. It was suggested by the authors that the approach could potentially be generalized to other disease states and immunological phenotypes. Because counts were too low, roughly 18 rarely observed V segments, including chromosome 9 orphons, were left out of the earlier analysis of 500 to 750 of the donors. The 87-base-pair reads could not distinguish some IMGT-functional V segments, including TRBV6-2 and TRBV6-3, so those segments were excluded. In a later genetic analysis, fewer N-insertions in productive TCRs were reported among donors in an Asian-associated ancestry cluster than the approximately 630-donor mean. Because some donors lacked HLA typing at each locus, the association tests relied only on the typed subset. Only TCR beta chains were sequenced in this cohort, and the absence of alpha or paired-chain data limited detectable features.

Libraries were constructed by the immunoSEQ multiplex PCR assay. A mixture of 60 forward primers for TCR Vbeta segments and 13 reverse primers for TCR Jbeta segments was used in the multiplex PCR. A multiplex PCR assay on genomic DNA amplified the CDR3 region of rearranged TCR beta genes. Amplified TCR beta libraries were sequenced as 87-base-pair reads on the Illumina HiSeq System. The published analysis was carried out like this. In a later analysis, roughly 80 million unique TCR beta chains were counted across the 650 to 700 repertoires, and approximately 9.9 million of these chains were shared by at least two donors. To remove PCR and sequencing errors, raw reads were error-corrected and collapsed into unique sequences using a nearest-neighbor algorithm that merged closely related sequences. CDR3 sequences were aligned to IMGT reference sequences to assign V, D and J gene segments. For a sequence to be retained, at least a six-nucleotide match to both a V gene segment and a J gene segment was required. A rearrangement counted as productive if the CDR3 had no stop codons and remained in frame with V and J, and every other rearrangement counted as non-productive. Following IMGT convention, CDR3 was defined as the stretch from the second conserved V-encoded cysteine up to the conserved J-encoded phenylalanine. The earlier analysis of roughly 590 of the donors excluded any sequence lacking an unambiguous match to a single V gene segment. An earlier analysis of fewer than 750 of the donors classified V segments as functional when productive rearrangements were above 56.7% and as segregating when the standard deviation between donors was above 5%. A statistical classification framework was developed to diagnose cytomegalovirus status using the catalog of TCR beta chain sequences. A later analysis assigned V and J genes by comparing TCR nucleotide sequences with IMGT/GENE-DB human TR gene sequences. The TCRdist pipeline was used in a later analysis to assign CDR3 sequences and most-parsimonious VDJ recombination scenarios. In a later analysis, each TCR beta chain was defined by its CDR3 amino acid sequence together with its V-gene family, and reads lacking a unique V-gene family were excluded. As a way to deal with suspected cross-contamination and a sequencing artifact, a later analysis dropped more than 500 nucleotide sequences that were highly shared and had low generation probability. In a later analysis, a clonal expansion index was calculated for each public chain from normalized within-repertoire ranks of inferred template counts. In a later analysis, generation probabilities were computed with a VDJ recombination model fitted to out-of-frame rearrangements, and the resulting probabilities were checked against IGoR. In a later analysis, TCR-TCR, TCR-HLA and TCR-CMV co-occurrence was scored with hypergeometric tests, and a repertoire-size bias correction was applied to TCR pairs. To estimate false discovery rates, a later analysis permuted the HLA or CMV assignments 20 times. In a later analysis, co-occurring TCRs were grouped using DBSCAN, with TCRdist sequence similarity added in when clustering inside HLA-allele-positive subsets. Repertoires with fewer than 30,000 or more than 120,000 public chains were left out of co-occurrence clustering, as were about five repertoires with anomalous nucleotide sharing. Here the immuneACCESS table is served through TCRdb, limited to in-frame sequences with V and J called. Missing clones are a known gap in these copies; in checked studies unresolved V genes cover under half, and the rest lacks a known reason. From that table come the V and J calls and clone size; the DNA was used to work out D and trimming. For this sample the table gives around 150,000 clones, of which 80% to 90% were detected only once. The ten largest clones add up to about 13% of the sample.

The cohort was made up of approximately 670 healthy bone marrow donors. At the time of sampling, every cohort member was nominally healthy, though immune exposures that went unrecorded were likely present. The donor tested CMV seronegative and was one of the 352 seronegative cohort members. A peripheral blood sample was provided by each donor, and peripheral blood mononuclear cells were used for TCR beta sequencing. The Qiagen DNeasy Blood Extraction Kit was used to extract genomic DNA from the blood cell samples. CDR1 and CDR2 are drawn from the germline V gene: SGHTA, FQGNSA. The CDR3 has 18 amino acids, counting the end cysteine and phenylalanine. This entry keeps only the CDR3 DNA: 54 bases, framed from base 1. Trimming leaves V shorter by 1 base and J shorter by 1 base, with the junction holding 13 bases beyond the gene matches.

The receptor comes from a woman in her forties or fifties in good health and CMV-seronegative. This chain joins TRBV7-2 to TRBJ2-7; the central 7 bases match TRBD2. What was sequenced was PBMCs. The CDR3 loop reads CASSLGIAGPYRSYEQYF. The DNA is as follows: TGTGCCAGCAGCTTAGGGATAGCGGGTCCCTACCGATCCTACGAGCAGTACTTC.